The 18 T cell receptor beta chains listed next were all sequenced from one sample in a study of T cell repertoires in ileal Crohn's disease. The table came from immunoSEQ multiplex PCR; TCRdb's copy has only in-frame clones and leaves some out. Among some 4,000 clones, roughly 83% were seen once, and the ten largest hold over 7%. Sequenced material: ileal tissue. The receptors derive from an adult with Crohn's disease.

This chain joins TRBV19 and TRBJ2-2, with TRBD2 identical over 8 bases. Germline V gene lookup returns CDR1 LNHDA and CDR2 SQIVND (reference sequence). There are 15 residues in the CDR3. V lost 2 bases and J lost 7; bases outside the gene matches: 6. CDR3 nucleotides: TGTGCCAGTAGTATAAACAGCGGGGGTATCGGGGAGCTGTTTTTT. Amino acid sequence: CASSINSGGIGELFF.

The gene calls are TRBV19 and TRBJ1-1; D gene ambiguous. Deletions cut 5 bases from V and 0 bases from J, with 13 bases between. The CDR3 spans 15 residues. Germline V gene lookup returns CDR1 LNHDA and CDR2 SQIVND (reference sequence). The CDR3 region has the DNA TGTGCCAGTAGTGCAATGAGTCGGGTGAACACTGAAGCTTTCTTT. Residues: CASSAMSRVNTEAFF.

The chain carries TRBV29-1 and TRBJ1-1; D is undetermined. This CDR3 has 12 amino acids. Trimming stripped 4 bases from V and 4 bases from J, with 10 bases between. CDR1 is SQVTM, CDR2 ANQGSEA, per germline. This CDR3 is CSVVGEGTEAFF. In DNA form, the CDR3 reads TGCAGCGTTGTCGGGGAGGGCACTGAAGCTTTCTTT. Full variable domain (missing parts from reference TRBV29-1 and TRBJ1-1): SAVISQKPSRDICQRGTSLTIQCQVDSQVTMMFWYRQQPGQSLTLIATANQGSEATYESGFVIDKFPISRPNLTFSTLTVSNMSPEDSSIYLCSVVGEGTEAFFGQGTRLTVV.

This clone was picked up one time. The chain recombines TRBV19 with TRBJ1-4; no reliable D call. The V and J ends lost 3 bases and 4 bases respectively, with 9 bases between them. Germline loops: CDR1 LNHDA, CDR2 SQIVND (reference sequence). The CDR3 consists of 14 residues. DNA for the CDR3: TGTGCCAGTAGTATGTCTAGTTTTAATGAAAAACTGTTTTTT. Translation gives CASSMSSFNEKLFF.

J is TRBJ1-1 and V is TRBV5-4, with TRBD1 as a possible D gene (6 bases). The CDR3 is 17 amino acids. V lost 3 bases, J lost 1 base, and 19 bases lay in between. Germline-derived CDR1 and CDR2 are SGHNT and YYREEE (reference sequence). DNA for the CDR3: TGTGCCAGCAGCTCGGGAAAAGGGGGTATAGGGAACACTGAAGCTTTCTTT. It is translated as CASSSGKGGIGNTEAFF.

Only a few counts were recorded for this clone. The rearrangement links TRBV18 to TRBJ2-3; 9 bases line up with TRBD2. Trimming cost V 2 bases and J 4 bases; bases outside gene matches: 7. The CDR3 length is 16 residues. Germline V gene data show CDR1 as KGHSH and CDR2 as LQKENI. CDR3 amino acids: CASSPNMAGGSDTQYF. Written as DNA, the CDR3 is TGTGCCAGCTCACCAAATATGGCGGGAGGGTCAGATACGCAGTATTTT.

This clone turned up a few times. The genes are TRBV9 and TRBJ2-3; D is perhaps TRBD2 (5 bases). CDR1 is SGDLS and CDR2 is YYNGEE in the germline V gene. The CDR3 sequence is 14 residues long. V was clipped by 6 bases and J by 0 bases, with 11 bases between them. CDR3 residues: CASKPAASTDTQYF. CDR3 coding DNA: TGTGCCAGCAAGCCAGCGGCTAGCACAGATACGCAGTATTTT.

The chain employs TRBV9 and TRBJ2-1, with D tentatively TRBD2 (7 bases). Germline CDR1 reads SGDLS; CDR2 reads YYNGEE. The CDR3 totals 15 residues. The V end lost 0 bases, the J end lost 4 bases, and 11 bases lay between the germline ends. CDR3 bases: TGTGCCAGCAGCGTAGTGGGGGGGCTGTACAATGAGCAGTTCTTC. Its translation: CASSVVGGLYNEQFF.

The chain employs TRBV5-1 and TRBJ2-3; TRBD2 matches 8 bases. Per the germline V gene, CDR1 is SGHRS and CDR2 is YFSETQ. The CDR3 loop spans 13 amino acids. Trimming at V came to 4 bases and at J to 4 bases, leaving 2 bases not matched to a gene. The CDR3 DNA reads TGCGCCAGCAGCCAGGGACTAGCAGATACGCAGTATTTT. Its translation is CASSQGLADTQYF.

The chain has TRBV6-5 and TRBJ2-7; weak D call: TRBD1 (6 bases). Germline CDR1 reads MNHEY; CDR2 reads SVGAGI. The germline V and J ends were trimmed by 5 bases and 1 base, with 15 bases remaining between them. The CDR3 is 15 residues long. CDR3 sequence reads: CASSPRPDRSYEQYF. For the CDR3, the DNA is TGTGCCAGCAGTCCTAGGCCAGACAGGTCCTACGAGCAGTACTTC.

V gene TRBV6-4 combines with J gene TRBJ2-2, with 11 bases that match TRBD2. Trimming at V came to 5 bases and at J to 6 bases, leaving 2 bases not matched to a gene. Germline V gives CDR1 MRHNA, CDR2 SNTAGT. The CDR3 is 14 residues long. CDR3 amino acids: CASSTSGGAGELFF. In DNA form, the CDR3 reads TGTGCCAGCAGTACTAGCGGGGGCGCCGGGGAGCTGTTTTTT.

The genes are TRBV5-4 and TRBJ1-2, with 9 nucleotides matching TRBD1. This CDR3 has 15 amino acids. V trimming: 3 bases; J trimming: 4 bases; junction bases outside the gene matches: 7. CDR1 and CDR2 (germline): SGHNT, YYREEE (reference sequence). CDR3 nucleotides: TGTGCCAGCAGCTCAGACCCGGGACAGGGCTATGGCTACACCTTC. Protein: CASSSDPGQGYGYTF.

In DNA form, the CDR3 reads TGTGCCAGAACAGCGTCCCGAAACAACAATCAGCCCCAGCATTTT. It is translated as CARTASRNNNQPQHF. The genes are TRBV5-3 and TRBJ1-5; D is ambiguous. TRBV5-3 is an ORF, and what it does is uncertain. The CDR3 extends over 15 amino acids. With 6 bases removed from V and 3 bases from J, the gap between germline ends came to 16 bases.

The chain uses TRBV6-1 and TRBJ1-5, with no clear D. The germline gives CDR1 MNHNS, CDR2 SASEGT. V was trimmed by 4 bases and J by 0 bases, leaving 10 bases between them. The CDR3 loop spans 15 amino acids. Here the CDR3 DNA reads TGTGCCAGCAGTGTCAAACACAATAGCAATCAGCCCCAGCATTTT. This sequence encodes CASSVKHNSNQPQHF.

This chain connects TRBV6-4 to TRBJ2-1, with D maybe TRBD2 (6 bases). V was trimmed by 0 bases and J by 4 bases, leaving 10 bases between them. CDR1 MRHNA and CDR2 SNTAGT come from the germline V gene. The CDR3 totals 15 residues. Here the CDR3 reads CASSDSWTNYNEQFF. CDR3 DNA: TGTGCCAGCAGTGACTCATGGACTAATTACAATGAGCAGTTCTTC.

This chain uses TRBV6-1 with TRBJ1-2; D is possibly TRBD1 (6 bases). Germline lookup yields CDR1 MNHNS and CDR2 SASEGT. Trimming left V 1 base short and J 13 bases short, with 22 bases between. CDR3 length: 15 residues. CDR3 sequence (DNA): TGTGCCAGCAGTGAAGGGCAGGGGACTAGGTATCACTCCACCTTC. Residues: CASSEGQGTRYHSTF.

V and J are TRBV13 and TRBJ1-2; 7 bases line up with TRBD1. The CDR3 consists of 16 residues. V was clipped by 1 base and J by 0 bases; unmatched bases: 5. Germline V gene data show CDR1 as PRHDT and CDR2 as FYEKMQ (reference sequence). The CDR3 DNA follows: TGTGCCAGCAGCTTAGCCACCAGGGGGTCTAACTATGGCTACACCTTC. Protein product: CASSLATRGSNYGYTF.

V is TRBV7-6 and J is TRBJ2-2, with D possibly TRBD2 on 5 matching bases. Trimming removed 1 base from V and 5 bases from J, with 8 bases in between. Germline CDR1 and CDR2: SGHVS and FNYEAQ. The CDR3 is made up of 14 amino acids. Written as DNA, the CDR3 is TGTGCCAGCAGCTTAGAACTAGGAACCGGGGAGCTGTTTTTT. It encodes CASSLELGTGELFF.